This T cell receptor (beta chain) is from a study of blood T cell repertoires in COVID-19. Overall study context: Whether acute or convalescent, the COVID-19 samples came from the United States, Italy and Spain. T cells, B-cell-depleted T cells, or PBMCs supplied cDNA or gDNA.

Authors' processing steps: The assay estimated nucleated cells by amplifying reference gene primers. Measured with immunoSEQ multiplex PCR; TCRdb has only the in-frame clones, and not every one. V and J calls and clone size come straight from that table; D and trimming were deduced from the DNA. This table has 450,000 to 500,000 clones, approximately 83% appearing once. CDR1 is SQVTM and CDR2 is ANQGSEA in the germline V gene. The V and J ends lost 3 bases and 0 bases respectively, with 12 bases between them. CDR3 size: 15 residues. Sequencing was carried out using peripheral blood. The receptor's source is a human donor in a cohort sampled during active COVID-19. The chain carries TRBV29-1 and TRBJ2-1; D might be TRBD2 (5 bases). The CDR3 here is CSVDRGQPSYNEQFF. The CDR3 region has the DNA TGCAGCGTTGATCGGGGTCAACCCTCCTACAATGAGCAGTTCTTC.